These 2 T cell receptor beta chains originate from one sample sequenced in a study of human thymus T cells. Only in-frame clones appear in the TCRdb table, and some are missing; sequencing was by immunoSEQ multiplex PCR. The sample records tens of thousands of clones, approximately 95% being singletons. The material sequenced was blood. The receptors come from a boy in the first two years of life with a congenital heart defect but otherwise immunologically healthy.

This chain uses TRBV7-9 with TRBJ2-2; TRBD2 aligns across 7 bases. V shed 5 bases, J shed 0 bases, and the junction held 3 bases outside the gene matches. The CDR3 covers 15 residues. CDR1 is SEHNR and CDR2 is FQNEAQ in the germline V gene (reference sequence). CDR3 amino acids: CASSRLAPNTGELFF. DNA of the CDR3: TGTGCCAGCAGCCGACTAGCTCCGAACACCGGGGAGCTGTTTTTT.

The chain recombines TRBV6-6 with TRBJ2-4; no definite D call. Trimming left V 0 bases short and J 3 bases short, with 6 bases between. CDR1 and CDR2 (germline): MNHNY, SVGAGI (reference sequence). The CDR3 runs to 14 residues. The CDR3 reads CASSYSGGKNIQYF. As DNA, the CDR3 is TGTGCCAGCAGTTACTCGGGCGGCAAAAACATTCAGTACTTC.